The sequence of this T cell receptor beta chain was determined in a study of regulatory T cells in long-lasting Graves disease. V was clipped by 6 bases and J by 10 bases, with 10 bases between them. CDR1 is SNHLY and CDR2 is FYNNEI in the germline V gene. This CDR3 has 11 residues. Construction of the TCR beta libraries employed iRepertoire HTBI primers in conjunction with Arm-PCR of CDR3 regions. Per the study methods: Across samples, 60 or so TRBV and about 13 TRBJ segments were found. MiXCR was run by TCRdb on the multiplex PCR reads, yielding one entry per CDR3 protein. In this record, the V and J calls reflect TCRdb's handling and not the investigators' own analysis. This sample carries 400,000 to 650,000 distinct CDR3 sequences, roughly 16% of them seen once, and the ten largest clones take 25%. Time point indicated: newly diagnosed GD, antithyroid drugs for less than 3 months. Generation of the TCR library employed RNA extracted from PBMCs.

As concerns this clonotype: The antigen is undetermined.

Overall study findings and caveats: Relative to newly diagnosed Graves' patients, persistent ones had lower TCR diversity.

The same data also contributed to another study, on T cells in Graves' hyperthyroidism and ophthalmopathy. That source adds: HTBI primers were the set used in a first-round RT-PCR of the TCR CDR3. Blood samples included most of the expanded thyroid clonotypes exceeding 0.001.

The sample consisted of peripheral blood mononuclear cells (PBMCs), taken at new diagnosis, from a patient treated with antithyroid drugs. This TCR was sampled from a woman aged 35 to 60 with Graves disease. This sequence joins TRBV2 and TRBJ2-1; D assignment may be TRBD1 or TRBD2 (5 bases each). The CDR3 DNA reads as TGTGCCAGCAGCGAGGGACCCGAGCAGTTCTTC. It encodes CASSEGPEQFF.